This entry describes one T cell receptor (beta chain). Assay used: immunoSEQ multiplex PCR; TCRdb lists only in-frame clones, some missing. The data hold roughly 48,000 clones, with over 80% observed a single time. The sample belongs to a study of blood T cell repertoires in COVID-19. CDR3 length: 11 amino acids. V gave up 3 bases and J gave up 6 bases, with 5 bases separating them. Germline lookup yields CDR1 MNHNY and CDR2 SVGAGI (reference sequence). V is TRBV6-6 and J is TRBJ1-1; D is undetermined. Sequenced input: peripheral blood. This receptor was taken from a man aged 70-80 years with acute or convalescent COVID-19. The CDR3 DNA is TGTGCCAGCAGTTATTTAGCTGAAGCTTTCTTT. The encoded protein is CASSYLAEAFF.